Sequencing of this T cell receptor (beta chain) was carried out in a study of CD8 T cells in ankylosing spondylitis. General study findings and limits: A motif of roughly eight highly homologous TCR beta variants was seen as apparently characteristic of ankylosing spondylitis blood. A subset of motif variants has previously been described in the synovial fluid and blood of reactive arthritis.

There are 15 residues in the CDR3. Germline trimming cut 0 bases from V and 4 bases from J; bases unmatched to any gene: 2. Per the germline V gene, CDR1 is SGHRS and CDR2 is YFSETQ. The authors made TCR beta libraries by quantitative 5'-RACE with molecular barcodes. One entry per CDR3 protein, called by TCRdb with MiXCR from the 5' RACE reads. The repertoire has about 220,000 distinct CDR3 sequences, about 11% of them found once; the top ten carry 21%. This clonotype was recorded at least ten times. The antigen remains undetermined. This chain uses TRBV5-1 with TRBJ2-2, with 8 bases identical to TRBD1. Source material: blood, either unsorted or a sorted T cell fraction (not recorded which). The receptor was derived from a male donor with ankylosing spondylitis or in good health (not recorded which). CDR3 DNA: TGCGCCAGCAGCTTGGCCCAGGGGGCCACCGGGGAGCTGTTTTTT. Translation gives CASSLAQGATGELFF.